This is a list of T cell receptor beta chains from one sample in a study of T cell repertoires in cytomegalovirus infection. In TCRdb, the reads were re-called with MiXCR into one record per CDR3 protein. This table has roughly 350,000 distinct CDR3 sequences, about 32% appearing once. These TCRs are of unknown antigen specificity. The specimen was cultured PBMCs, collected from culture after CMV antigen stimulation. The receptors derive from a human donor in good health (CMV status not recorded). Some clones in this sample may be carry-over from other donors' samples. The conserved cysteine and the conserved F or W are not part of the CDR3 here.

TRBJ2-3	TRBV10-3	AIKGQGTGRTDTQY
TRBJ2-1	TRBV5-1	ASTRLAGGGNEQF
TRBJ1-2	TRBV19	ASSMNFWPGDYGYT
TRBJ1-1	TRBV7-3	ASSSTPNTEAF
TRBJ2-1	TRBV5-1	ASTEGSYNEQF
TRBJ2-6	TRBV6-2/TRBV6-3	ASSYARWTGANVLT
TRBJ2-2	TRBV7-9	ASSLLGWKNGELF
TRBJ2-1	TRBV6-5	ASSYSIARFSYNEQF
TRBJ2-5	TRBV10-3	AISEQQGLQETQY
TRBJ2-1	TRBV6-6	ASSTGPEQF
TRBJ1-4	TRBV6-5	ASRPMDRGRGREKLF
TRBJ1-2	TRBV29-1	SVEASTSSNYGYT
TRBJ2-1	TRBV20-1	SAKGTATYNEQF
TRBJ2-5	TRBV9	ASSVGGGTETQY
TRBJ1-4	TRBV2	ASREDRGREKLF